The clone carrying this T cell receptor beta chain has just a few counts. Patients in Seattle were enrolled during active infection, then followed longitudinally. The sample originates from a study of blood T cell repertoires in COVID-19. For the study at large: From the United States, Italy and Spain came samples of acute and convalescent COVID-19. T cells, B-cell-depleted T cells, or PBMCs supplied cDNA or gDNA.

Per the original methods: Estimation of nucleated cell counts was performed using reference gene primer amplification. Only in-frame clones appear in the TCRdb table, and some are missing; sequencing was by immunoSEQ multiplex PCR. V, J and clone size are taken as reported in that table, and D and trimming were inferred from the DNA itself. The repertoire holds 200,000 to 250,000 clones, with 84% as singletons. The material sequenced was peripheral blood. The origin of this receptor is a woman aged 80 or older with COVID-19, enrolled during active disease.

CDR3 protein: CASSSSTRGPPLHF. The CDR3, as DNA: TGTGCCAGCAGCAGCTCCACCAGGGGTCCACCCCTCCACTTT. The J gene is TRBJ1-6, the V gene TRBV2; D perhaps matches TRBD1 (6 bases). Trimming removed 6 bases from V and 11 bases from J, with 17 bases in between. Germline-derived CDR1 and CDR2 are SNHLY and FYNNEI. CDR3 length: 14 amino acids.